A single sample is the source of the 20 T cell receptor beta chains below, sequenced in a study of neurological immune-mediated disorders. Each CDR3 protein is one row after TCRdb ran MiXCR on the 5' RACE reads. The sample holds some 60,000 distinct CDR3 sequences, more than 8% seen once. The time point is: longitudinal time-point 2. Sequenced sample: PBMCs. These receptors were taken from a man aged 25 to 40 in good health.

Many counts were recorded for this clonotype. The chain couples TRBV3-1 to TRBJ1-2; the D is unclear. Germline CDR1 LGHDT, CDR2 YNNKEL (reference sequence). This CDR3 contains 14 residues. With 0 bases removed from V and 0 bases from J, the gap between germline ends came to 5 bases. The CDR3 coding sequence is TGTGCCAGCAGCCAAGATGGAGCTAACTATGGCTACACCTTC. Encoded protein: CASSQDGANYGYTF.

This clonotype was seen repeatedly, ten times or more. This chain uses TRBV6-5 with TRBJ2-6; TRBD1 might be the D (8 bases). The CDR3 covers 17 residues. Germline CDR1 and CDR2: MNHEY and SVGAGI. V was trimmed by 6 bases and J by 2 bases, leaving 17 bases between them. CDR3: CASSYDRGGTGANVLTF. The CDR3 coding sequence is TGTGCCAGCAGCTACGACAGGGGAGGGACTGGGGCCAACGTCCTGACTTTC.

This clonotype appeared many times. The CDR3 loop reads CASSFSTSKETQYF. DNA of the CDR3: TGTGCCAGCAGTTTCTCTACGAGCAAAGAGACCCAGTACTTC. J is TRBJ2-5 and V is TRBV12-3 or TRBV12-4; the D is unclear. The CDR3 sequence is 14 residues long. The V end lost 3 bases, the J end lost 3 bases, and 11 bases lay between the germline ends.

This clonotype was picked up many times. The gene calls are TRBV7-9 and TRBJ1-5, with TRBD1 as a possible D gene (5 bases). The CDR3 is 15 amino acids. CDR1 is SEHNR, CDR2 FQNEAQ, per germline (reference sequence). Between the trimmed V and J ends, which lost 7 bases and 3 bases, there was a span of 16 bases. The CDR3 spells CASNPWEGTNQPQHF. CDR3 DNA: TGTGCCAGCAACCCCTGGGAGGGGACCAATCAGCCCCAGCATTTT. The full variable domain, rest sourced from reference TRBV7-9 and TRBJ1-5, is DTGVSQNPRHKITKRGQNVTFRCDPISEHNRLYWYRQTLGQGPEFLTYFQNEAQLEKSRLLSDRFSAERPKGSFSTLEIQRTEQGDSAMYLCASNPWEGTNQPQHFGDGTRLSIL.

This clonotype has ten or more counts. The chain recombines TRBV20-1 with TRBJ1-1; D is ambiguous. The CDR3 is 14 residues long. The germline V gene encodes CDR1 DFQATT and CDR2 SNEGSKA (reference sequence). Trimming took off 0 bases at V and 4 bases at J, with 12 bases between the two ends. Written as DNA, the CDR3 is TGCAGTGCTAGAGATGGTACCGGACCCACTGAAGCTTTCTTT. The encoded protein is CSARDGTGPTEAFF.

This clonotype was counted many times. The V and J genes are TRBV5-1 and TRBJ2-1; 12 nucleotides align to TRBD1. This CDR3 contains 15 residues. The ends lost 1 base at V and 8 bases at J; junction bases unmatched: 4. The V gene's germline CDR1 is SGHRS and CDR2 YFSETQ. The CDR3 spells CASSLWDRGLYEQFF. The CDR3 coding sequence is TGCGCCAGCAGCTTGTGGGACAGGGGGCTTTATGAGCAGTTCTTC.

Many counts were recorded for this clonotype. V is TRBV12-3 or TRBV12-4 and J is TRBJ2-7, with a possible D match to TRBD1 (5 bases). V was clipped by 3 bases and J by 0 bases, with 6 bases between them. The CDR3 runs 13 residues. The CDR3, as DNA: TGTGCCAGCAGTTTGACAGACTCCTACGAGCAGTACTTC. Translating gives CASSLTDSYEQYF.

V usage is TRBV12-3 or TRBV12-4 and J usage is TRBJ2-1, with TRBD2 matching over 10 bases. This CDR3 has 15 residues. The trim removed 5 bases at V and 5 bases at J, leaving 6 bases unmatched. The DNA of the CDR3 is TGTGCCAGCAGTAAGTTAGCGGGAGGACACAATGAGCAGTTCTTC. The encoded protein is CASSKLAGGHNEQFF.

This clonotype was seen many times. This chain links TRBV12-3 or TRBV12-4 with TRBJ2-7, with 7 bases matching TRBD2. Trimming removed 5 bases from V and 4 bases from J; junction bases left unmatched: 8. This CDR3 comprises 14 residues. This CDR3 reads CASSPRDYPYEQYF. The CDR3 coding sequence is TGTGCCAGCAGTCCCCGGGACTACCCTTACGAGCAGTACTTC.

This clonotype was observed many times. The DNA of the CDR3 is TGTGCCAGCAGTTTATTGACTAGCGGTAGCTCCTACAATGAGCAGTTCTTC. Amino acid sequence: CASSLLTSGSSYNEQFF. The V and J genes are TRBV28 and TRBJ2-1, with 9 bases identical to TRBD2. This CDR3 is built from 17 residues. Losses at the gene ends were 1 base for V and 0 bases for J; bases not matched to a gene: 4. Germline CDR1 reads MDHEN; CDR2 reads SYDVKM.

At least ten counts were recorded for this clonotype. The V call is TRBV5-1, the J call TRBJ2-3; 9 bases line up with TRBD1. Germline CDR1 and CDR2: SGHRS and YFSETQ. V gave up 7 bases and J gave up 6 bases; unmatched junction bases: 12. The CDR3 consists of 15 residues. CDR3 sequence (DNA): TGCGCCAGCTCGTCCGGGGACAGGGAAAGGGATACGCAGTATTTT. Its translation is CASSSGDRERDTQYF.

This clonotype was picked up many times. The genes are TRBV28 and TRBJ1-1; D gene uncertain. CDR3 size: 13 residues. V dropped 11 bases and J dropped 0 bases, with 13 bases sitting between them. Germline-derived CDR1 and CDR2 are MDHEN and SYDVKM. The CDR3 sequence: CASGPLLNTEAFF. As DNA, the CDR3 is TGTGCCTCCGGACCACTCCTGAACACTGAAGCTTTCTTT.

This rearrangement joins TRBV20-1 to TRBJ2-5; TRBD1 or TRBD2 may be the D gene (5 bases each). This CDR3 is 13 amino acids long. V was shortened by 7 bases and J by 1 base, with 13 bases between the two germline ends. Germline-derived CDR1 and CDR2 are DFQATT and SNEGSKA (reference sequence). The CDR3 coding sequence is TGCAGTGTTAGGGACGGGACCCAAGAGACCCAGTACTTC. Its protein product is CSVRDGTQETQYF.

Ten or more counts support this clonotype. J is TRBJ1-1 and V is TRBV5-1; 7 nucleotides match TRBD1. The V gene's germline CDR1 is SGHRS and CDR2 YFSETQ. V shed 4 bases, J shed 1 base, and the junction held 1 base outside the gene matches. This CDR3 is built from 13 residues. The CDR3 loop is CASSTGANTEAFF. Here the CDR3 DNA reads TGCGCCAGCAGCACAGGGGCGAACACTGAAGCTTTCTTT.

The chain couples TRBV5-1 to TRBJ2-7, with TRBD1 as a possible D gene (6 bases). V was trimmed by 0 bases and J by 0 bases, leaving 10 bases between them. The CDR3 length is 15 residues. The germline gives CDR1 SGHRS, CDR2 YFSETQ. As DNA, the CDR3 is TGCGCCAGCAGCTTGGGGACAGTGACCTCCTACGAGCAGTACTTC. Translated, it gives CASSLGTVTSYEQYF.

This clonotype was observed at least ten times. J is TRBJ1-5 and V is TRBV6-4; weak D call: TRBD1 (5 bases). CDR1 MRHNA and CDR2 SNTAGT come from the germline V gene. Trimming removed 6 bases from V and 3 bases from J, with 36 bases in between. The CDR3 has 22 amino acids. This chain's CDR3 is CASRAPTTRQGRSADNNQPQHF. The CDR3 nucleotides are TGTGCCAGCAGAGCCCCAACTACCCGTCAGGGTAGATCGGCGGACAACAATCAGCCCCAGCATTTT.

This clonotype has at least ten counts. The chain carries TRBV5-1 and TRBJ2-4, with 8 nucleotides matching TRBD1. This CDR3 region has 16 residues. Germline V gives CDR1 SGHRS, CDR2 YFSETQ. The V gene end was trimmed by 2 bases and the J gene end by 6 bases; junction bases not matched to a gene: 10. CDR3 sequence: CASSFLPDRDGNIQYF. In DNA, the CDR3 is TGCGCCAGCAGCTTCCTCCCGGACAGGGACGGAAACATTCAGTACTTC.

As concerns this clonotype: Given a much more abundant clone one base away, this may be a read error. The genes are TRBV14 and TRBJ2-7; TRBD2 aligns across 10 bases. V trimming: 2 bases; J trimming: 7 bases; junction bases outside the gene matches: 17. The CDR3 consists of 18 residues. Per germline, CDR1 SGHDN and CDR2 FVKESK. The DNA for the CDR3 is TGTGCCAGCAGCCAACGGCGGACTAGCGGAGGCTCCTACAATGAGCAGTACTTC. This encodes CASSQRRTSGGSYNEQYF.

The gene calls are TRBV30 and TRBJ1-1; unclear D gene. CDR1 is GTSNPN and CDR2 is SVGIG in the germline V gene (reference sequence). V was trimmed by 0 bases and J by 11 bases, leaving 16 bases between them. There are 13 residues in the CDR3. This CDR3 reads CAWSVEIPGGAFF. In DNA, the CDR3 is TGTGCCTGGAGTGTAGAGATTCCAGGTGGGGCTTTCTTT.

The sample holds a few counts of this clonotype. With a much larger clone just one base away, this may be a read error. The gene calls are TRBV5-1 and TRBJ2-7; no clear D. Trimming removed 4 bases at V and 0 bases at J, with 11 bases between. Germline V gene lookup returns CDR1 SGHRS and CDR2 YFSETQ. The CDR3 length is 14 residues. CDR3 nucleotides: TGCGCCAGCAGCCCCCGAAGGGTCTCCTACGAGCAGTACTTC. Translation gives CASSPRRVSYEQYF. The whole variable domain, remainder taken from reference TRBV5-1 and TRBJ2-7, is KAGVTQTPRYLIKTRGQQVTLSCSPISGHRSVSWYQQTPGQGLQFLFEYFSETQRNKGNFPGRFSGRQFSNSRSEMNVSTLELGDSALYLCASSPRRVSYEQYFGPGTRLTVT.